The present TCR beta chain was sequenced within a study of T-cell memory formation after mild COVID-19. General study findings and limits: Some responding clones appeared in pre-infection memory, suggesting cross-reactive memory joined. Second-wave clones peaking on day 37 lacked confirmed SARS-CoV-2 specificity.

In this sample, this clonotype turned up a few times. Its antigen remains unidentified. TCRdb reprocessed the 5' RACE reads with MiXCR, giving one entry per CDR3 protein. The data show 350,000 to 450,000 distinct CDR3 sequences, with 28% seen just once and roughly 12% held by the top ten. The TCR originated in an adult woman who had mild COVID-19 (a few samples of this study predate the infection). Cell type and time point are not known. What was sequenced was PBMCs or a T cell subset sorted from them (not recorded which).

CDR3 sequence: CASSQDGWMNTEAFF. CDR3 DNA sequence: TGTGCCAGCAGCCAAGATGGGTGGATGAACACTGAAGCTTTCTTT. The genes are TRBV14 and TRBJ1-1; D ambiguous. With 0 bases removed from V and 0 bases from J, the gap between germline ends came to 8 bases. Looked up from germline, CDR1 is SGHDN and CDR2 is FVKESK. The CDR3 runs 15 residues.